This T cell receptor beta chain was observed in a study of blood T cell repertoires in COVID-19. Study information: Acute and convalescent COVID-19 specimens originated in the United States, Italy and Spain. Sample material is recorded as cDNA or gDNA derived from T cells, B-cell-depleted T cells, or PBMCs.

In the original analysis: Estimation of nucleated cell counts relied on the amplification of reference gene primers. Clones were read by immunoSEQ multiplex PCR, and TCRdb kept only the in-frame ones, dropping some. The V and J calls and clone size are taken from that table; D and trimming were inferred from the DNA. The sample includes roughly 100,000 clones, about 89% of them seen just once. The receptor's source is a woman aged 55 to 70 with acute or convalescent COVID-19. Sequencing was carried out using peripheral blood.

The chain's CDR3 is CASRAGGFNYGYTF. The CDR3 DNA follows: TGCGCCAGCAGGGCAGGGGGTTTTAACTATGGCTACACCTTC. This rearrangement joins TRBV5-1 to TRBJ1-2; 7 bases align to TRBD1. V lost 5 bases to trimming and J lost 1 base; unmatched junction nucleotides: 5. This CDR3 is built from 14 residues. Germline loops: CDR1 SGHRS, CDR2 YFSETQ.